The 24 T cell receptor beta chains listed next were all sequenced from one sample in a study of CD8 T cells in Susac syndrome. After extraction with the RNeasy kit, roughly 0.45 to 1 ug of the RNA was reverse transcribed using random hexamers. TCRdb used MiXCR to reprocess the immunoSEQ multiplex PCR reads, holding one entry per CDR3 protein. The table has under 110,000 distinct CDR3 sequences, approximately 93% seen once. What was sequenced was CD8+ T cells from PBMCs. The receptors here all came from a human donor with Susac syndrome.

The chain is built from TRBV2 and TRBJ2-7, with D uncertain. Germline CDR1 SNHLY, CDR2 FYNNEI. This CDR3 has 12 residues. Trimming took off 2 bases at V and 4 bases at J, with 6 bases between the two ends. Here the CDR3 reads CASSEPRYEQYF. The CDR3 DNA sequence: TGTGCCAGCAGTGAACCCAGATACGAGCAGTACTTC.

This clonotype was observed a single time. This sequence joins TRBV4-3 and TRBJ1-3; the D is unclear. Germline V gene sequence: CDR1 LGHNA, CDR2 YSLEER. The CDR3 spans 16 residues. V was cut by 0 bases and J by 1 base, with 10 bases left in between. CDR3 DNA: TGCGCCAGCAGCCAAGATAAGGCGGGTTCTGGAAACACCATATATTTT. Translated: CASSQDKAGSGNTIYF.

V usage is TRBV6-2 or TRBV6-3 and J usage is TRBJ2-1, with D possibly TRBD2 on 5 matching bases. CDR1 MNHEY and CDR2 SVGEGT come from the germline V gene. There are 13 residues in the CDR3. The V gene lost 6 bases and the J gene lost 5 bases, with 11 bases spanning the gap. The CDR3 DNA sequence: TGTGCCAGCAGCCCCCTGAGGGACAATGAGCAGTTCTTC. Its protein product is CASSPLRDNEQFF.

The chain employs TRBV5-1 and TRBJ2-7; D might be TRBD1 or TRBD2, each matching 5 bases. In germline, CDR1 is SGHRS, CDR2 YFSETQ. CDR3 length: 13 residues. Trimming cost V 4 bases and J 4 bases, with 12 bases left between them. The CDR3 is CASSTGATYEQYF. In DNA form, the CDR3 reads TGCGCCAGCAGCACCGGGGCCACATACGAGCAGTACTTC. Together with reference TRBV5-1 and TRBJ2-7, the CDR3 gives the full variable domain: KAGVTQTPRYLIKTRGQQVTLSCSPISGHRSVSWYQQTPGQGLQFLFEYFSETQRNKGNFPGRFSGRQFSNSRSEMNVSTLELGDSALYLCASSTGATYEQYFGPGTRLTVT.

V gene TRBV5-1 combines with J gene TRBJ2-1; 13 bases agree with TRBD2. CDR1 SGHRS and CDR2 YFSETQ come from the germline V gene. Trimming cost V 3 bases and J 8 bases; bases outside gene matches: 8. The CDR3 consists of 16 residues. CDR3 sequence reads: CASSSRTSGGSDEQFF. The DNA for the CDR3 is TGCGCCAGCAGCTCCAGGACTAGCGGGGGTTCTGATGAGCAGTTCTTC. Combining the CDR3 with reference TRBV5-1 and TRBJ2-1 gives the whole variable domain KAGVTQTPRYLIKTRGQQVTLSCSPISGHRSVSWYQQTPGQGLQFLFEYFSETQRNKGNFPGRFSGRQFSNSRSEMNVSTLELGDSALYLCASSSRTSGGSDEQFFGPGTRLTVL.

The chain links TRBV9 to TRBJ2-1, with D unclear. The ends were cut back, 4 bases at V and 10 bases at J, with 15 bases in the middle. This CDR3 has 13 residues. Germline CDR1 SGDLS, CDR2 YYNGEE. CDR3: CASSINGLPEQFF. In DNA, the CDR3 is TGTGCCAGCAGCATCAATGGTTTACCCGAGCAGTTCTTC.

V and J are TRBV7-9 and TRBJ2-4; perhaps TRBD2 as D (6 bases). Trimming pared 5 bases from V and 8 bases from J, leaving 10 bases between. Per the germline V gene, CDR1 is SEHNR and CDR2 is FQNEAQ (reference sequence). The CDR3 is 12 residues long. CDR3 nucleotides: TGTGCCAGCAGCCTCGGGGGAGACATTCAGTACTTC. Amino acids: CASSLGGDIQYF.

The CDR3: CASRGLGEETQYF. CDR3 nucleotide sequence: TGTGCCAGCAGGGGACTAGGTGAAGAGACCCAGTACTTC. The gene calls are TRBV27 and TRBJ2-5, with TRBD2 matching 8 bases. CDR3 length: 13 residues. Germline lookup yields CDR1 MNHEY and CDR2 SMNVEV (reference sequence). With 6 bases clipped from V and 3 bases from J, the junction kept 3 bases outside the gene matches.

The rearrangement uses TRBV9 and TRBJ1-4; D is possibly TRBD1 (5 bases). V lost 4 bases, J lost 7 bases, and 17 bases lay in between. This CDR3 region has 15 residues. The V gene's germline CDR1 is SGDLS and CDR2 YYNGEE. DNA of the CDR3: TGTGCCAGCAGCCCCGCCGCCGGGGGGGGTGAAAAACTGTTTTTT. It codes for CASSPAAGGGEKLFF.

This chain uses TRBV7-6 with TRBJ2-5; TRBD1 matches 9 bases. V lost 0 bases and J lost 0; bases outside the gene matches: 2. Germline V CDR1 and CDR2: SGHVS, FNYEAQ. The CDR3 covers 16 residues. CDR3 residues: CASSLATGGYQETQYF. The CDR3 bases are TGTGCCAGCAGCTTAGCGACAGGGGGGTACCAAGAGACCCAGTACTTC.

The chain combines TRBV5-6 with TRBJ2-7; possibly TRBD2 for D (6 bases). The ends were cut back, 4 bases at V and 0 bases at J, with 14 bases in the middle. The CDR3 is made up of 15 amino acids. Germline V gene data show CDR1 as SGHDT and CDR2 as YYEEEE. The CDR3 DNA sequence: TGTGCCAGCAGCCCAAAACCGGGAGACTCCTACGAGCAGTACTTC. Its translation: CASSPKPGDSYEQYF.

This clonotype was counted a single time. The chain couples TRBV2 to TRBJ2-3, with TRBD2 as a possible D gene (6 bases). Per the germline V gene, CDR1 is SNHLY and CDR2 is FYNNEI. CDR3 length: 12 amino acids. Trimming shortened V by 6 bases and J by 9 bases, and 13 bases separated the two germline ends. Written as DNA, the CDR3 is TGTGCCAGCAGCTACGAGGGGAGGACGCAGTATTTT. Its protein product is CASSYEGRTQYF.

This chain uses TRBV12-3 or TRBV12-4 with TRBJ2-3; D gene uncertain. The CDR3 loop spans 17 amino acids. Trimming cost V 2 bases and J 0 bases, with 15 bases left between them. In DNA, the CDR3 is TGTGCCAGCAGTTTATTCGCAGCTGGGTCAAGCACAGATACGCAGTATTTT. This codes for CASSLFAAGSSTDTQYF.

The DNA of the CDR3 is TGTGCCAGCAGCTCCGAACAGGGGGCGGTACAGTTCTTC. Residues: CASSSEQGAVQFF. The chain combines TRBV7-9 with TRBJ2-1, with TRBD1 identical over 9 bases. In germline, CDR1 is SEHNR, CDR2 FQNEAQ (reference sequence). Losses at the gene ends were 4 bases for V and 13 bases for J; bases not matched to a gene: 8. The CDR3 extends over 13 amino acids.

The V call is TRBV27, the J call TRBJ1-2, with 7 positions matching TRBD1. V was pared by 5 bases and J by 2 bases, with 8 bases of the junction left unmatched. The CDR3 spans 15 residues. The germline gives CDR1 MNHEY, CDR2 SMNVEV (reference sequence). The chain's CDR3 is CASSAQNRGNYGYTF. The CDR3 DNA reads TGTGCCAGCAGTGCACAAAACAGGGGCAACTATGGCTACACCTTC.

The CDR3 region has the DNA TGTGCCAGCAGTATCCTCGGGGCCGAAGCTTTCTTT. Protein product: CASSILGAEAFF. V usage is TRBV7-9 and J usage is TRBJ1-1, with D maybe TRBD1 (5 bases). Trimming pared 6 bases from V and 8 bases from J, leaving 13 bases between. The CDR3 totals 12 residues. The germline V gene encodes CDR1 SEHNR and CDR2 FQNEAQ (reference sequence).

The chain recombines TRBV14 with TRBJ2-1; TRBD1 aligns across 9 bases. Germline V gives CDR1 SGHDN, CDR2 FVKESK. V dropped 0 bases and J dropped 8; count of bases not matched to a gene: 11. The CDR3 totals 17 residues. CDR3 sequence (DNA): TGTGCCAGCAGCCAAGAACGAGGGACAGGGTTAGACGATGAGCAGTTCTTC. It is translated as CASSQERGTGLDDEQFF.

This clonotype was counted once. The chain recombines TRBV7-9 with TRBJ2-1; 9 nucleotides match TRBD2. Germline CDR1 reads SEHNR; CDR2 reads FQNEAQ (reference sequence). Trimming cost V 3 bases and J 8 bases; bases outside gene matches: 5. There are 14 residues in the CDR3. The CDR3 loop is CASSFRGGVDEQFF. In DNA form, the CDR3 reads TGTGCCAGCAGCTTCCGCGGGGGGGTAGATGAGCAGTTCTTC.

With respect to this clonotype: One junction end disagrees with the germline gene, perhaps due to a read error. CDR3 sequence: CASREGVQLAKNIQYF. Written as DNA, the CDR3 is TGTGCCAGCCGTGAAGGGGTCCAGTTAGCCAAAAACATTCAGTACTTC. The chain has TRBV2 and TRBJ2-4; D may be TRBD1 (5 bases). CDR3 length: 16 amino acids. CDR1 SNHLY and CDR2 FYNNEI come from the germline V gene.

V usage is TRBV27 and J usage is TRBJ1-6, with 7 bases identical to TRBD1. Trimming removed 6 bases from V and 4 bases from J; junction bases left unmatched: 3. Germline values: CDR1 MNHEY, CDR2 SMNVEV (reference sequence). The CDR3 loop spans 14 amino acids. The CDR3 protein is CASSPGQYNSPLHF. The CDR3 DNA reads as TGTGCCAGCAGCCCGGGACAGTATAATTCACCCCTCCACTTT.

This clonotype was recorded once. This sequence joins TRBV20-1 and TRBJ2-7; D unclear. The CDR3 runs to 11 residues. The germline gives CDR1 DFQATT, CDR2 SNEGSKA (reference sequence). V shed 0 bases and J shed 5 bases, with 5 bases lying between them. As DNA, the CDR3 is TGCAGTGCTAGAGAGACCAACGAGCAGTACTTC. Its translation is CSARETNEQYF.

The rearrangement links TRBV29-1 to TRBJ1-2; weak D call: TRBD1 (5 bases). CDR3 length: 16 residues. The germline gives CDR1 SQVTM, CDR2 ANQGSEA. Trimming removed 3 bases at V and 5 bases at J, with 22 bases between. In nucleotides, the CDR3 is TGCAGCGTTGAGTCGTCGAAAACAGGCCGACCATATGGCTACACCTTC. This codes for CSVESSKTGRPYGYTF.

The V and J genes are TRBV15 and TRBJ1-5; perhaps TRBD1 as D (5 bases). The V gene's germline CDR1 is LNHNV and CDR2 YYDKDF (reference sequence). The CDR3 length is 14 residues. V was cut by 3 bases and J by 3 bases, with 9 bases left in between. The CDR3 loop is CATSRDMDNQPQHF. The CDR3 DNA reads as TGTGCCACCAGCAGGGACATGGACAATCAGCCCCAGCATTTT.

The CDR3 sequence: CATGSGGLRPQHF. The DNA of the CDR3 is TGTGCCACCGGAAGTGGGGGGCTGAGGCCCCAGCATTTT. The gene calls are TRBV2 and TRBJ1-5; tentative D call: TRBD1 (6 bases). There are 13 residues in the CDR3. Trimming took off 10 bases at V and 9 bases at J, with 19 bases between the two ends. Germline V CDR1 and CDR2: SNHLY, FYNNEI.